These 15 T cell receptor beta chains were sequenced from one sample in a study of neurological immune-mediated disorders. MiXCR, run by TCRdb on the 5' RACE reads, gives a single entry per CDR3 protein. In the table there are 65,000 to 70,000 distinct CDR3 sequences, 3.9% of which are singletons. Sequences were obtained from PBMCs. The origin of the receptors is a man aged 25-45 years with multiple sclerosis.

The table lists this clonotype with a few counts. The CDR3 loop reads CASRGSGTVKLTDTQYF. As DNA, the CDR3 is TGTGCCAGCAGAGGGTCCGGGACAGTAAAATTAACAGATACGCAGTATTTT. The chain employs TRBV27 and TRBJ2-3; 7 nucleotides line up with TRBD1. Germline V CDR1 and CDR2: MNHEY, SMNVEV (reference sequence). The CDR3 totals 17 residues. The V gene end was trimmed by 6 bases and the J gene end by 3 bases; junction bases not matched to a gene: 15.

This clonotype was seen many times. The chain couples TRBV20-1 to TRBJ2-3, with D hard to call. Per germline, CDR1 DFQATT and CDR2 SNEGSKA (reference sequence). This CDR3 is built from 12 residues. The V end was cut by 2 bases, the J end by 6 bases, with 9 bases between. CDR3 region: CSARNDGDTQYF. The CDR3 region has the DNA TGCAGTGCTAGAAATGATGGGGATACGCAGTATTTT.

Points on this clonotype: A much larger clone differs by one base, so this may be a read error. V is TRBV7-2 and J is TRBJ2-1; TRBD1 agrees at 8 bases. The CDR3 is made up of 15 amino acids. CDR1 and CDR2 from the germline V gene are SGHTA and FQGNSA. After removal of 3 bases from V and 4 bases from J, the junction contained 5 bases not matched to a gene. The CDR3 protein is CASSLDREEYNEQFF. The CDR3 nucleotides are TGTGCCAGCAGCTTGGACAGGGAAGAATACAATGAGCAGTTCTTC.

This clonotype appeared a few times. The rearrangement links TRBV11-2 to TRBJ2-3; no definite D call. The CDR3 has 10 amino acids. Germline V gene lookup returns CDR1 SGHAT and CDR2 FQNNGV. The germline V and J ends were trimmed by 4 bases and 6 bases, with 2 bases remaining between them. CDR3 sequence: CASSSDTQYF. The CDR3 bases are TGTGCCAGCAGCTCGGATACGCAGTATTTT.

The CDR3 loop is CASSQDNRASWALNTEAFF. CDR3 nucleotide sequence: TGTGCCAGCAGCCAAGATAATAGGGCCTCATGGGCATTGAACACTGAAGCTTTCTTT. The chain employs TRBV14 and TRBJ1-1; D is unclear. Germline CDR1 SGHDN, CDR2 FVKESK. V lost 0 bases to trimming and J lost 0 bases, with 20 bases between them. The CDR3 consists of 19 residues.

Many counts were recorded for this clonotype. The rearrangement links TRBV20-1 to TRBJ1-1; 8 bases match TRBD1. The junction had 3 bases not matched to a gene; V was cut back by 3 bases and J by 6 bases. This CDR3 region has 12 residues. Germline CDR1 is DFQATT and CDR2 is SNEGSKA (reference sequence). CDR3 loop: CSASTGGAEAFF. DNA for the CDR3: TGCAGTGCTAGCACAGGGGGGGCTGAAGCTTTCTTT.

The table lists this clonotype with many counts. The V call is TRBV27, the J call TRBJ2-1, with a tentative D call TRBD2 (6 bases). This CDR3 has 14 amino acids. In germline, CDR1 is MNHEY, CDR2 SMNVEV (reference sequence). V lost 5 bases to trimming and J lost 3 bases, with 11 bases between them. The DNA of the CDR3 is TGTGCCAGCAGTGCGGGGCTTGGCTACAATGAGCAGTTCTTC. It encodes CASSAGLGYNEQFF.

At least ten counts were recorded for this clonotype. The chain combines TRBV5-1 with TRBJ2-7; TRBD1 matches 8 bases. V was clipped by 0 bases and J by 3 bases; unmatched bases: 5. This CDR3 region has 15 residues. Germline values: CDR1 SGHRS, CDR2 YFSETQ. Here the CDR3 DNA reads TGCGCCAGCAGCTTGGTCCAGGGGGCAGGCTACGAGCAGTACTTC. It specifies CASSLVQGAGYEQYF.

The CDR3 coding sequence is TGTGCCAGCAGCCGAGACGGACAGGGGGCCCCCTATGGCTACACCTTC. This sequence encodes CASSRDGQGAPYGYTF. The chain joins TRBV7-2 to TRBJ1-2; TRBD1 matches 11 bases. Germline CDR1 SGHTA, CDR2 FQGNSA. The CDR3 spans 16 residues. Unmatched junction bases numbered 9, after V lost 5 bases and J lost 4 bases.

This clonotype appeared many times. The chain is built from TRBV3-1 and TRBJ1-1; D gene uncertain. Germline CDR1 is LGHDT and CDR2 is YNNKEL (reference sequence). V was cut by 0 bases and J by 1 base, with 9 bases left in between. The CDR3 is made up of 15 amino acids. The CDR3 loop reads CASSQEGSGNTEAFF. The DNA of the CDR3 is TGTGCCAGCAGCCAAGAAGGCTCGGGGAACACTGAAGCTTTCTTT. Full variable domain (rest looked up from reference TRBV3-1 and TRBJ1-1): DTAVSQTPKYLVTQMGNDKSIKCEQNLGHDTMYWYKQDSKKFLKIMFSYNNKELIINETVPNRFSPKSPDKAHLNLHINSLELGDSAVYFCASSQEGSGNTEAFFGQGTRLTVV.

This clonotype has at least ten counts. The chain uses TRBV29-1 and TRBJ1-1, with D uncertain. The germline gives CDR1 SQVTM, CDR2 ANQGSEA. V was pared by 3 bases and J by 4 bases, with 12 bases between. The length of the CDR3 is 13 residues. CDR3 nucleotides: TGCAGCGTTGATAGTGGGAAAGGCACTGAAGCTTTCTTT. Translated, it gives CSVDSGKGTEAFF.

This clonotype was detected many times. This chain uses TRBV27 with TRBJ1-2; no definite D call. CDR3 length equals 16 residues. V gave up 3 bases and J gave up 1 base, with 15 bases separating them. Germline V lookup: CDR1 MNHEY, CDR2 SMNVEV (reference sequence). The CDR3 sequence is CASSFRSGFHNYGYTF. The CDR3 bases are TGTGCCAGCAGTTTTCGTTCGGGGTTCCATAACTATGGCTACACCTTC.

This clonotype was recorded at least ten times. V gene TRBV3-1 combines with J gene TRBJ2-4; D not certain. Trimming took off 3 bases at V and 0 bases at J, with 12 bases between the two ends. The CDR3 contains 16 residues. Germline V gene lookup returns CDR1 LGHDT and CDR2 YNNKEL (reference sequence). The CDR3 spells CASSHGRYLAKNIQYF. DNA of the CDR3: TGTGCCAGCAGCCACGGGCGTTATTTAGCCAAAAACATTCAGTACTTC.

A remark on this clonotype: A much larger clone is a single base away; this may be a read error. The chain recombines TRBV6-5 with TRBJ1-4, with D hard to call. This CDR3 comprises 14 residues. Germline loops: CDR1 MNHEY, CDR2 SVGAGI. Trimming took 3 bases from V and 0 from J, leaving 5 bases between them. CDR3 sequence reads: CASSYGTTNEKLFF. For the CDR3, the DNA is TGTGCCAGCAGTTATGGGACAACTAATGAAAAACTGTTTTTT.

The sample holds many counts of this clonotype. The genes are TRBV13 and TRBJ2-5; D call uncertain. V lost 0 bases and J lost 3, with 5 bases in between. This CDR3 region has 13 residues. Germline CDR1 PRHDT, CDR2 FYEKMQ (reference sequence). CDR3 amino acids: CASSLGVEETQYF. The CDR3 DNA sequence: TGTGCCAGCAGCTTAGGAGTTGAAGAGACCCAGTACTTC.